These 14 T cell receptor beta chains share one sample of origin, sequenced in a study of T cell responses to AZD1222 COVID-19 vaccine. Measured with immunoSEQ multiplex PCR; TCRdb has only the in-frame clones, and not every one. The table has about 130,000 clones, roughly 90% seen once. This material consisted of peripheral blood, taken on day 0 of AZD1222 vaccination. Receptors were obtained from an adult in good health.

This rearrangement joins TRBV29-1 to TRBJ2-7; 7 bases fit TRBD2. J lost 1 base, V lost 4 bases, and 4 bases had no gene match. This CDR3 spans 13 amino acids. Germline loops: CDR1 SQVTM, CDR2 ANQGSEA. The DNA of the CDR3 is TGCAGCGTTGCGGGCGGGAGTTCCTACGAGCAGTACTTC. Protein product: CSVAGGSSYEQYF.

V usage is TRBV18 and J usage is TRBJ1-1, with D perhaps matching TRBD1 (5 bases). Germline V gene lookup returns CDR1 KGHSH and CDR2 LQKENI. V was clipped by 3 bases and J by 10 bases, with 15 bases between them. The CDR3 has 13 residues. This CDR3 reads CASSPLDSPGAFF. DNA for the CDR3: TGTGCCAGCTCACCTCTCGACAGCCCTGGAGCTTTCTTT.

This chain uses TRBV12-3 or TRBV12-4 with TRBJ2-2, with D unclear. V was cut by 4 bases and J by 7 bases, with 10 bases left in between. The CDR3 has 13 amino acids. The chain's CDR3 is CASSWTVLGELFF. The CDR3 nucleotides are TGTGCCAGCAGTTGGACCGTGCTCGGGGAGCTGTTTTTT.

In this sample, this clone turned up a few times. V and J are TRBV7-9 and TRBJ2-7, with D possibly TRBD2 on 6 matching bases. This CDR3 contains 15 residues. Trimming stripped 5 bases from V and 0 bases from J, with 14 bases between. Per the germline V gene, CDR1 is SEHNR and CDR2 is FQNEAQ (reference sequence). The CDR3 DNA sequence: TGTGCCAGCAGCCCCCCGCGCGGGGCCTCCTACGAGCAGTACTTC. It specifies CASSPPRGASYEQYF. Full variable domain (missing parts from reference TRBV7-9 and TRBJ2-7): DTGVSQNPRHKITKRGQNVTFRCDPISEHNRLYWYRQTLGQGPEFLTYFQNEAQLEKSRLLSDRFSAERPKGSFSTLEIQRTEQGDSAMYLCASSPPRGASYEQYFGPGTRLTVT.

CDR3 DNA: TGTGCCAGCAGCTTAGTAGACACACAGCCCCAGCATTTT. It translates to CASSLVDTQPQHF. V is TRBV7-9 and J is TRBJ1-5; D ambiguous. Trimming took off 1 base at V and 7 bases at J, with 8 bases between the two ends. This CDR3 contains 13 residues. The germline CDR1 and CDR2 sequences are SEHNR and FQNEAQ (reference sequence).

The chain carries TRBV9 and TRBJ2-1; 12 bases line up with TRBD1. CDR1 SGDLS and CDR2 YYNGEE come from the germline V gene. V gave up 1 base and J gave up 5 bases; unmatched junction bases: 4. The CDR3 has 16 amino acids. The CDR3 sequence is CASSVPGQGANNEQFF. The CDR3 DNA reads TGTGCCAGCAGCGTACCGGGACAGGGGGCCAACAATGAGCAGTTCTTC.

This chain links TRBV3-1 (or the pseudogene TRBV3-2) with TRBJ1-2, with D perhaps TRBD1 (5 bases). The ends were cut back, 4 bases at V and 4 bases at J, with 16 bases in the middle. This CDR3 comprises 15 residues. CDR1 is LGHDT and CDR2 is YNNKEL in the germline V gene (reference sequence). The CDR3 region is CASSPTGGEGYGYTF. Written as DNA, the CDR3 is TGTGCCAGCAGCCCAACGGGAGGGGAGGGCTATGGCTACACCTTC.

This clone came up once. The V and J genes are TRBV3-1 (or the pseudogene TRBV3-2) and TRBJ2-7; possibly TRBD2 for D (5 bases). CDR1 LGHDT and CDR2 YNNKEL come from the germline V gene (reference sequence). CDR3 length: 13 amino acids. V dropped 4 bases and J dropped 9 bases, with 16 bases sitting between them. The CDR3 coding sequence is TGTGCCAGCAGCCCGAACGTAGGGAGACCGCAGTACTTC. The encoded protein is CASSPNVGRPQYF.

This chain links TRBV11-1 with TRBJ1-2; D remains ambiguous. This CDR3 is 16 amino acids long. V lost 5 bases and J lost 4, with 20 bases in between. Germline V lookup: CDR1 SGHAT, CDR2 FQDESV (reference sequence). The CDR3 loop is CASSRSWPAAGYGYTF. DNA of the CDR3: TGTGCCAGCAGCCGATCCTGGCCGGCTGCAGGCTATGGCTACACCTTC.

Here the CDR3 reads CASSQPSGGAFF. DNA of the CDR3: TGTGCCAGCAGCCAACCTAGCGGGGGGGCTTTCTTC. V gene TRBV3-1 (or the pseudogene TRBV3-2) combines with J gene TRBJ2-1; the match to TRBD2 covers 12 bases. The V segment lost 2 bases and the J segment 16 bases; nucleotides outside the gene matches: 3. Germline CDR1 is LGHDT and CDR2 is YNNKEL (reference sequence). This CDR3 is built from 12 residues.

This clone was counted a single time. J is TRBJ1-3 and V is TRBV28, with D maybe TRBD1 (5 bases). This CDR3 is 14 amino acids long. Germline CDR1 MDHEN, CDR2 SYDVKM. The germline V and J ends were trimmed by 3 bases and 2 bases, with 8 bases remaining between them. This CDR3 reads CASSFGGTGNTIYF. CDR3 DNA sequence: TGTGCCAGCAGTTTCGGGGGTACTGGAAACACCATATATTTT. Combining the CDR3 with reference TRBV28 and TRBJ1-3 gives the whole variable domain DVKVTQSSRYLVKRTGEKVFLECVQDMDHENMFWYRQDPGLGLRLIYFSYDVKMKEKGDIPEGYSVSREKKERFSLILESASTNQTSMYLCASSFGGTGNTIYFGEGSWLTVV.

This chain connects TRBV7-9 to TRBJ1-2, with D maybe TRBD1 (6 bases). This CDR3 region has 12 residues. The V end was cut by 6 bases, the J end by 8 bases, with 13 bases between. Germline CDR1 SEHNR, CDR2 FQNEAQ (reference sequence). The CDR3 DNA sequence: TGTGCCAGCAGACCCTCAGGGGACGGCTACACCTTC. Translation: CASRPSGDGYTF. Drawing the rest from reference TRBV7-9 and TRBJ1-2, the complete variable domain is DTGVSQNPRHKITKRGQNVTFRCDPISEHNRLYWYRQTLGQGPEFLTYFQNEAQLEKSRLLSDRFSAERPKGSFSTLEIQRTEQGDSAMYLCASRPSGDGYTFGSGTRLTVV.

The DNA for the CDR3 is TGTGCCTGGAGGGAGGACAGGGATCAGCCCCAGCATTTT. Protein sequence: CAWREDRDQPQHF. The V gene is TRBV30, the J gene TRBJ1-5, with 8 nucleotides matching TRBD1. The CDR3 spans 13 residues. The trim removed 3 bases at V and 5 bases at J, leaving 3 bases unmatched. Germline values: CDR1 GTSNPN, CDR2 SVGIG (reference sequence).

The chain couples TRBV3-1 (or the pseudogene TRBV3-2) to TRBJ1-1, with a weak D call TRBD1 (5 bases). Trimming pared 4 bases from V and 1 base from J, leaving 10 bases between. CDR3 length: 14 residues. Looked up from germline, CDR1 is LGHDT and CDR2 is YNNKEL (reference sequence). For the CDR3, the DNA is TGTGCCAGCAGCCCCCTGACAGCGAACACTGAAGCTTTCTTT. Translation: CASSPLTANTEAFF.